The entry below describes one T cell receptor (beta chain). Its recognized antigen is unknown. The record has no base qualities; no much larger clone is one base away. Genomic DNA was used for TRB sequencing, which was performed with the immunoSEQ assay at survey resolution or with the hsTCRB kit. The authors' analysis ran thus. The immunoSEQ software handled the initial read processing, while the LymphoSeq R package was used for the repertoire analyses. Clonality was calculated as 1 minus normalized Shannon entropy, and the Gini coefficient was also calculated for each TRB dataset. Phenotypes of unsorted samples were inferred by mapping TRB sequences from sorted subsets of the recipient or donor onto unsorted samples of the same recipient. TCRdb retrieved this table from immuneACCESS and kept in-frame rearrangements only. Not all clones are present; in checked studies, unresolved V genes account for under half, and no reason is known for the remainder. V, J and clone size derive from that table, while D and trimming were established from the DNA sequence. This sample holds about 24,000 clones; 86% were observed only once. The ten largest clones represent roughly 6.2% of the sample.

The data were taken from a study of T cells after posttransplantation cyclophosphamide (dated by TCRdb to the mid-2010s). With respect to the entire study: T cell repertoire reconstitution was tracked by TRB sequencing after myeloablative bone marrow transplantation in which posttransplantation cyclophosphamide was used as GVHD prophylaxis. Samples from a few dozen PTCy-treated patients and 16 related bone marrow donors of those patients were subjected to antigen receptor sequencing. Public TRB sequences were searched against a database of over 3,600 sequences associated with responses to pathogens, tumor antigens, self-antigens and alloantigens. TRB sequencing was performed on blood from all 30 or so PTCy patients with 1-year posttransplant specimens. Because TRA and TRB clonality correlated tightly in about 9 samples, the subsequent TCR analyses were limited to TRB only. Up to about 3 additional blood samples from 2 to 5.2 years after transplant were also TRB-sequenced in 3 patients, as was pretransplant blood from several patients. The paper as a whole reports these results and caveats: The TRB repertoires of T cells infiltrating skin or the GI tract showed only limited overlap with the TRB repertoires found in blood. Donor-recipient similarity was low at 1-2 months but increased during the first year, and donor CD8+ memory clones often dominated later blood repertoires. Across roughly 48 patients, TRB clonality was highly associated with recipient CMV seropositivity and CMV reactivation, and diversity in PTCy patients was similar to diversity in CNI/methotrexate controls.

The PTCy-treated patients were enrolled in a prospective multi-institutional clinical trial. Peripheral blood and bone marrow mononuclear cells were isolated by Ficoll-Hypaque density centrifugation and cryopreserved. Material for sequencing was PBMCs. The receptor was isolated from a woman aged 60-75 years with a blood cancer, CMV-positive, and with a related stem cell donor.

This receptor has the CDR3 CASSLQGDGYTF. The nucleotide sequence reads as follows: TGCGCCAGCAGCTTACAGGGCGATGGCTACACCTTC. The sequence joins TRBV5-1 to TRBJ1-2, and possibly TRBD1, on 6 matching bases. CDR1 is given as SGHRS and CDR2 as YFSETQ, both from the germline V gene. Measured from the cysteine to the phenylalanine, the CDR3 is 12 residues long. The entry retains the CDR3 DNA only, 36 bases that are in frame from base 1. V lost 2 bases and J lost 6 bases; the stretch between them is 8 bases long.